The subject of this entry is one T cell receptor beta chain. The data stem from a study of T cell responses to AZD1222 COVID-19 vaccine. Data came from immunoSEQ multiplex PCR; TCRdb stores just in-frame clones and leaves some out. The data show fewer than 150,000 clones, 88% seen once. Trimming left V 10 bases short and J 2 bases short, with 19 bases between. CDR3 length: 15 residues. Germline V gene lookup returns CDR1 SGHAT and CDR2 FQNNGV. The J gene is TRBJ2-3, the V gene TRBV11-2, with a weak D call TRBD1 (7 bases). Here the sequenced sample was peripheral blood, taken 28 days after the second AZD1222 dose. The source is an adult who received the AZD1222 COVID-19 vaccine. This chain's CDR3 is CATDMGGQHTDTQYF. The CDR3 nucleotides read TGTGCCACCGATATGGGGGGACAGCACACAGATACGCAGTATTTT.